These 9 T cell receptor beta chains originate from one sample sequenced in a study of T cells in tuberculosis. Data came from immunoSEQ multiplex PCR; TCRdb stores just in-frame clones and leaves some out. The sample has tens of thousands of clones; 85% to 95% are singletons. The sequencing sample was made of PBMCs. Receptors originate from a donor aged 10 to 29 with latent tuberculosis or without tuberculosis infection. Some clones in this sample may be carry-over from other donors' samples.

The chain is built from TRBV4-2 and TRBJ2-1, with 9 bases lining up with TRBD2. CDR3 length equals 15 residues. V lost 5 bases to trimming and J lost 2 bases; unmatched junction nucleotides: 4. The germline gives CDR1 LGHNA, CDR2 YNFKEQ. This chain's CDR3 is CASSNLAGPYNEQFF. In nucleotides, the CDR3 is TGTGCCAGCAGCAACCTAGCGGGACCCTACAATGAGCAGTTCTTC.

V gene TRBV18 combines with J gene TRBJ1-2, with a weak D call TRBD1 (6 bases). CDR1 KGHSH and CDR2 LQKENI come from the germline V gene. The CDR3 extends over 14 amino acids. With 0 bases removed from V and 4 bases from J, the gap between germline ends came to 9 bases. CDR3 sequence reads: CASSPPTGSYGYTF. The CDR3 DNA is TGTGCCAGCTCACCACCAACAGGGTCCTATGGCTACACCTTC.

The chain uses TRBV7-9 and TRBJ2-1, with 8 bases matching TRBD2. The CDR3 extends over 13 amino acids. The ends lost 2 bases at V and 7 bases at J; junction bases unmatched: 1. Germline assignment: CDR1 SEHNR and CDR2 FQNEAQ (reference sequence). The CDR3 DNA reads TGTGCCAGCAGCTTAAGCGGGGGTAATGAGCAGTTCTTC. Translated, it gives CASSLSGGNEQFF.

This clone has a single count. The rearrangement links TRBV27 to TRBJ2-1; 9 nucleotides agree with TRBD2. V trimming: 2 bases; J trimming: 10 bases; junction bases outside the gene matches: 12. CDR3 length: 16 residues. Per germline, CDR1 MNHEY and CDR2 SMNVEV (reference sequence). The CDR3 nucleotides read TGTGCCAGCAGTTTAGCGGGAGGGCCTGGTTTTGGGGAGCAGTTCTTC. Translated, it gives CASSLAGGPGFGEQFF.

This chain links TRBV15 with TRBJ2-6; TRBD1 aligns across 8 bases. Looked up from germline, CDR1 is LNHNV and CDR2 is YYDKDF (reference sequence). With V trimmed by 0 bases and J by 12 bases, 1 base remained unmatched. The CDR3 contains 13 residues. DNA for the CDR3: TGTGCCACCAGCAGAGACAGGGGGCGCGTCCTGACTTTC. It is translated as CATSRDRGRVLTF.

The V call is TRBV5-5, the J call TRBJ2-7; 10 nucleotides line up with TRBD1. With 2 bases clipped from V and 7 bases from J, the junction kept 9 bases outside the gene matches. CDR1 SGHKS and CDR2 YYEKEE come from the germline V gene (reference sequence). This CDR3 region has 15 residues. CDR3 loop: CASSFGGQGFEEQYF. DNA for the CDR3: TGTGCCAGCAGCTTCGGGGGACAGGGGTTTGAGGAGCAGTACTTC.

The J gene is TRBJ2-5, the V gene TRBV2; 10 bases fit TRBD2. The CDR3 runs 16 residues. Germline V gene sequence: CDR1 SNHLY, CDR2 FYNNEI. Germline trimming cut 6 bases from V and 2 bases from J; bases unmatched to any gene: 9. The CDR3 loop is CASRRGLANPQETQYF. DNA for the CDR3: TGTGCCAGCAGGCGGGGACTAGCGAACCCGCAAGAGACCCAGTACTTC.

The chain combines TRBV2 with TRBJ2-3, with 10 bases identical to TRBD2. The V gene's germline CDR1 is SNHLY and CDR2 FYNNEI. J lost 6 bases, V lost 3 bases, and 9 bases had no gene match. The CDR3 is 16 amino acids. The CDR3, as DNA: TGTGCCAGCAGTGAGAACCTAGCGGGGGTTTTGGATACGCAGTATTTT. Amino acid sequence: CASSENLAGVLDTQYF. The full variable domain, rest sourced from reference TRBV2 and TRBJ2-3, is EPEVTQTPSHQVTQMGQEVILRCVPISNHLYFYWYRQILGQKVEFLVSFYNNEISEKSEIFDDQFSVERPDGSNFTLKIRSTKLEDSAMYFCASSENLAGVLDTQYFGPGTRLTVL.

The CDR3 spells CASFGTDTPNYGYTF. CDR3 nucleotide sequence: TGTGCCAGCTTTGGAACAGACACTCCTAACTATGGCTACACCTTC. This chain joins TRBV7-9 and TRBJ1-2; D gene ambiguous. With 8 bases removed from V and 0 bases from J, the gap between germline ends came to 16 bases. From germline, CDR1 is SEHNR and CDR2 FQNEAQ (reference sequence). This CDR3 is 15 amino acids long.